This TCR beta chain comes out of a study of blood T cell repertoires in COVID-19. Study summary: Sample material is recorded as cDNA or gDNA derived from T cells, B-cell-depleted T cells, or PBMCs.

The study recruited people aged about 18 to 89 years across roughly 25 US areas. Cohorts were determined from participant-reported clinical history. Data came from immunoSEQ multiplex PCR; TCRdb stores just in-frame clones and leaves some out. The data contain 430,000 or so clones, 70% to 90% of them seen just once; the ten biggest clones take up approximately 1.5%. CDR1 and CDR2 (germline): ENHRY, SYGVKD. V lost 1 base and J lost 4; bases outside the gene matches: 4. This CDR3 has 15 amino acids. Sequences were obtained from PBMCs or T cells enriched from blood (not recorded which). The genes are TRBV10-3 and TRBJ2-1; 7 bases match TRBD2. The source is a woman under 30 who had been exposed to COVID-19. The CDR3 coding sequence is TGTGCCATCAGTGAGTTGCGGGAGTCATACAATGAGCAGTTCTTC. It is translated as CAISELRESYNEQFF.